This T cell receptor beta chain was captured in a study of CD8 T cells in ankylosing spondylitis. V was clipped by 0 bases and J by 0 bases, with 6 bases between them. Looked up from germline, CDR1 is LNHNV and CDR2 is YYDKDF (reference sequence). The CDR3 sequence is 16 residues long. Quantitative 5'-RACE was performed with molecular barcodes, and it yielded the TCR beta libraries. TCRdb reprocessed the 5' RACE reads via MiXCR and lists one record per CDR3 protein. The table shows a few hundred thousand distinct CDR3 sequences, with over 9.5% occurring only once. Overall study results and limits: In ankylosing spondylitis patients, matched synovial fluid reportedly showed significant enrichment of disease-linked clones. Blood of patients with ankylosing spondylitis appeared to be characterized by a TCR beta motif of eight highly homologous variants. In the blood and synovial fluid of reactive arthritis, some motif variants had been previously reported. Clones linked with disease were CD8+ and fairly uncommon in the peripheral blood.

Only a few counts were recorded for this clonotype. What it binds is unknown. The TCR originated in a male donor with ankylosing spondylitis. This chain joins TRBV15 and TRBJ2-6, with unresolved D. Sample: blood, either unsorted or a sorted T cell fraction (not recorded which). The CDR3 spells CATSRDQGSGANVLTF. The CDR3 DNA follows: TGTGCCACCAGCAGAGATCAAGGCTCTGGGGCCAACGTCCTGACTTTC.